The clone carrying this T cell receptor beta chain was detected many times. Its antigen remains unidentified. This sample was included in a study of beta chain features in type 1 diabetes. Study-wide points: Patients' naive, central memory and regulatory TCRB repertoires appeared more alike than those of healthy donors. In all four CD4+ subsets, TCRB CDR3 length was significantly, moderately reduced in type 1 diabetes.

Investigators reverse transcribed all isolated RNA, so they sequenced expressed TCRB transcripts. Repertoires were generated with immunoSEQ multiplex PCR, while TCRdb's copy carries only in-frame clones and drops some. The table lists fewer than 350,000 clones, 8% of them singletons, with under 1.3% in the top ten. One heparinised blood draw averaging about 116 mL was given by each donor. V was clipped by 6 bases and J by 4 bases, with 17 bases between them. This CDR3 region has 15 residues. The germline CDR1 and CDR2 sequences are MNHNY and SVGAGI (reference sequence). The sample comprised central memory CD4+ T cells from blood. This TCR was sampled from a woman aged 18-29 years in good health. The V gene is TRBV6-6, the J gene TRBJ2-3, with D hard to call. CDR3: CASSPGGSRPDTQYF. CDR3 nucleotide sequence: TGTGCCAGCAGCCCTGGTGGGTCGCGACCAGATACGCAGTATTTT.